One and the same sample provided the 21 T cell receptor beta chains below, sequenced in a study of T cell repertoires in cytomegalovirus infection. Antigens for these TCRs are unknown. TCRdb reprocessed the reads with MiXCR, giving one entry per CDR3 protein. The sample gives roughly 570,000 distinct CDR3 sequences, over 35% of which show up once; 48% is in the top ten. The starting material was cultured PBMCs, obtained from culture after CMV antigen stimulation. The receptors were gathered from a human donor in good health (CMV status not recorded). Some clones in this sample may be carry-over from other donors' samples.

The chain links TRBV20-1 to TRBJ2-7, with 8 positions matching TRBD1. The CDR3 spans 12 residues. From germline, CDR1 is DFQATT and CDR2 SNEGSKA (reference sequence). J was trimmed by 2 bases and V by 7 bases; bases with no gene match: 4. In nucleotides, the CDR3 is TGCAGTGGACAGGGGTTGGCCTACGAGCAGTACTTC. Protein product: CSGQGLAYEQYF.

The table lists this clonotype with many counts. This chain connects TRBV7-2 to TRBJ2-5; D unclear. In germline, CDR1 is SGHTA, CDR2 FQGNSA. The CDR3 loop spans 11 amino acids. Trimming removed 6 bases from V and 5 bases from J, with 7 bases in between. As DNA, the CDR3 is TGTGCCAGCAGGAGTGGGGAGACCCAGTACTTC. This sequence encodes CASRSGETQYF.

This clonotype appeared a few times. The chain recombines TRBV7-2 with TRBJ1-6; TRBD1 matches at 7 bases. CDR3 length: 15 amino acids. With 0 bases clipped from V and 9 bases from J, the junction kept 5 bases outside the gene matches. CDR1 is SGHTA, CDR2 FQGNSA, per germline. CDR3: CASSLARSGGSPLHF. CDR3 bases: TGTGCCAGCAGCTTAGCGCGGTCAGGGGGTTCACCCCTCCACTTT.

As to this clonotype: The junction and the germline gene differ at one end; a read error may be behind it. J is TRBJ1-2 and V is TRBV6-1; D perhaps matches TRBD1 (5 bases). The CDR3 covers 14 residues. Germline V gene sequence: CDR1 MNHNS, CDR2 SASEGT. The CDR3 bases are TGTGCCAGCAGTTTTCTTGGCAGGGCTGATGGCTACGCCTTC. Its translation: CASSFLGRADGYAF.

The rearrangement links TRBV7-8 to TRBJ2-7; D is undetermined. Per the germline V gene, CDR1 is SGHVS and CDR2 is FQNEAQ. CDR3 size: 13 residues. The germline V and J ends were trimmed by 2 bases and 3 bases, with 8 bases remaining between them. Written as DNA, the CDR3 is TGTGCCAGCAGCTTACTACCAAACTACGAGCAGTACTTC. Translating gives CASSLLPNYEQYF.

The chain uses TRBV12-3 or TRBV12-4 and TRBJ2-5; tentatively, D is TRBD1 (5 bases). This CDR3 region has 16 residues. Deletions cut 2 bases from V and 5 bases from J, with 18 bases between. CDR3 nucleotide sequence: TGTGCCAGCAGTTTAATCGCGACAGAGTCTCGGGAGACCCAGTACTTC. This translates into CASSLIATESRETQYF.

In its sample, this clonotype was seen a few times. The rearrangement links TRBV5-5 to TRBJ2-4; 7 nucleotides align to TRBD2. CDR3 size: 17 residues. Per germline, CDR1 SGHKS and CDR2 YYEKEE (reference sequence). V was clipped by 4 bases and J by 5 bases; unmatched bases: 15. The CDR3 reads CASSPAVVGRRENIQYF. In DNA, the CDR3 is TGTGCCAGCAGCCCTGCCGTTGTCGGGAGGAGGGAAAACATTCAGTACTTC. Variable domain in full (rest from reference TRBV5-5 and TRBJ2-4): DAGVTQSPTHLIKTRGQQVTLRCSPISGHKSVSWYQQVLGQGPQFIFQYYEKEERGRGNFPDRFSARQFPNYSSELNVNALLLGDSALYLCASSPAVVGRRENIQYFGAGTRLSVL.

The chain joins TRBV29-1 to TRBJ1-1, with TRBD1 identical over 7 bases. The CDR3 runs to 14 residues. CDR1 is SQVTM, CDR2 ANQGSEA, per germline. Germline trimming cut 6 bases from V and 6 bases from J; bases unmatched to any gene: 13. This CDR3 is CSVRRGQKSAEAFF. CDR3 nucleotides: TGCAGCGTGAGAAGGGGACAGAAGAGTGCTGAAGCTTTCTTT.

As for this clonotype: Given a much more abundant clone one base away, this may be a read error. This rearrangement joins TRBV7-9 to TRBJ1-1; weak D call: TRBD1 (5 bases). The CDR3 totals 13 residues. The germline V gene encodes CDR1 SEHNR and CDR2 FQNEAQ (reference sequence). V was pared by 4 bases and J by 3 bases, with 9 bases between. Written as DNA, the CDR3 is TGTGCCAGCAGCTCGACAGAGTACACTGAAGCTTTCTTT. This codes for CASSSTEYTEAFF.

V gene TRBV6-2 or TRBV6-3 combines with J gene TRBJ2-3; TRBD2 is a possible D gene (6 bases). CDR1 is MNHEY and CDR2 is SVGEGT in the germline V gene. The ends were cut back, 6 bases at V and 4 bases at J, with 11 bases in the middle. The CDR3 extends over 13 amino acids. In DNA, the CDR3 is TGTGCCAGCAGGGACCCGGGAGCAGATACGCAGTATTTT. It yields the protein CASRDPGADTQYF.

This sequence joins TRBV28 and TRBJ2-3; D may be TRBD1 (5 bases). Trimming shortened V by 2 bases and J by 5 bases, and 11 bases separated the two germline ends. Germline V gives CDR1 MDHEN, CDR2 SYDVKM. This CDR3 has 14 residues. CDR3 region: CASSLIRVGDTQYF. As DNA, the CDR3 is TGTGCCAGCAGTTTAATCAGGGTTGGAGATACGCAGTATTTT.

CDR3 residues: CSAGGTDTEAFF. The DNA for the CDR3 is TGCTCAGCCGGGGGTACGGACACTGAAGCTTTCTTT. The chain joins TRBV20-1 to TRBJ1-1; a weak D match, TRBD1 (5 bases). Germline lookup yields CDR1 DFQATT and CDR2 SNEGSKA (reference sequence). The CDR3 runs to 12 residues.

V is TRBV7-8 and J is TRBJ1-5; D gene unclear. Germline assignment: CDR1 SGHVS and CDR2 FQNEAQ. CDR3 length: 15 amino acids. V dropped 1 base and J dropped 3 bases, with 10 bases sitting between them. The DNA for the CDR3 is TGTGCCAGCAGCTTAGATGGACGGCTCAATCAGCCCCAGCATTTT. Its protein is CASSLDGRLNQPQHF.

This clonotype was counted many times. The V gene is TRBV7-2, the J gene TRBJ1-1, with 8 bases that match TRBD1. V shed 0 bases, J shed 11 bases, and the junction held 8 bases outside the gene matches. This CDR3 comprises 14 residues. Germline assignment: CDR1 SGHTA and CDR2 FQGNSA. As DNA, the CDR3 is TGTGCCAGCAGCTTAGCCCTACAGGGGGGGCGGGCTTTCTTT. Translation gives CASSLALQGGRAFF.

This clonotype has a handful of counts. This chain uses TRBV5-4 with TRBJ2-5, with 10 bases lining up with TRBD2. The CDR3 has 16 residues. Germline values: CDR1 SGHNT, CDR2 YYREEE (reference sequence). The trim removed 4 bases at V and 3 bases at J, leaving 9 bases unmatched. CDR3 in amino acids: CASSTSVAGGKETQYF. DNA of the CDR3: TGTGCCAGCAGCACATCAGTAGCGGGGGGCAAAGAGACCCAGTACTTC.

The rearrangement links TRBV7-9 to TRBJ2-1; no clear D gene. Germline loops: CDR1 SEHNR, CDR2 FQNEAQ (reference sequence). The CDR3 contains 13 residues. Trimming removed 5 bases from V and 5 bases from J, with 10 bases in between. The CDR3 sequence is CASSPRSDNEQFF. The CDR3 bases are TGTGCCAGCAGCCCCCGGTCGGACAATGAGCAGTTCTTC.

In this sample, this clonotype turned up many times. The J gene is TRBJ2-1, the V gene TRBV7-2; 8 bases align to TRBD2. The germline V gene encodes CDR1 SGHTA and CDR2 FQGNSA. V shed 1 base, J shed 4 bases, and the junction held 3 bases outside the gene matches. The CDR3 is 15 residues long. CDR3 protein: CASSLVAGGYNEQFF. The CDR3 DNA reads as TGTGCCAGCAGCTTAGTTGCGGGAGGTTACAATGAGCAGTTCTTC.

This clonotype was seen a handful of times. V gene TRBV6-1 combines with J gene TRBJ2-3, with 11 nucleotides matching TRBD1. This CDR3 has 17 residues. Unmatched junction bases numbered 6, after V lost 1 base and J lost 3 bases. The germline V gene encodes CDR1 MNHNS and CDR2 SASEGT. CDR3 region: CASSEVWGTGGTDTQYF. For the CDR3, the DNA is TGTGCCAGCAGTGAAGTATGGGGGACAGGGGGAACAGATACGCAGTATTTT.

The chain employs TRBV7-8 and TRBJ1-6, with D unresolved. The CDR3 is 15 amino acids. CDR1 is SGHVS, CDR2 FQNEAQ, per germline. V lost 5 bases, J lost 7 bases, and 15 bases lay in between. The CDR3 reads CASSLTPGRNSPLHF. Here the CDR3 DNA reads TGTGCCAGCAGCCTGACTCCGGGGAGGAATTCACCCCTCCACTTT. Supplemented by reference TRBV7-8 and TRBJ1-6, the full variable domain reads GAGVSQSPRYKVAKRGQDVALRCDPISGHVSLFWYQQALGQGPEFLTYFQNEAQLDKSGLPSDRFFAERPEGSVSTLKIQRTQQEDSAVYLCASSLTPGRNSPLHFGNGTRLTVT.

The chain uses TRBV20-1 and TRBJ2-3; perhaps TRBD2 as D (6 bases). V lost 6 bases and J lost 0, with 19 bases in between. Germline loops: CDR1 DFQATT, CDR2 SNEGSKA (reference sequence). CDR3 length: 16 amino acids. The CDR3 region is CSANPYGRGSTDTQYF. The CDR3 DNA sequence: TGCAGTGCAAACCCCTATGGGCGGGGAAGCACAGATACGCAGTATTTT.

As regards this clonotype: Relative to the germline gene, one junction end is altered; a read error may explain this. The chain employs TRBV12-3 or TRBV12-4 and TRBJ2-5; D may be TRBD1 or TRBD2 (6 bases each). The CDR3 totals 15 residues. The CDR3 loop reads CASSLGLQGGETQYF. The CDR3 DNA reads as TGTGCCAGCAGCTTAGGGTTACAGGGAGGAGAGACCCAGTACTTC.